This TCR beta chain derives from a study of read filtering for tumor transcriptome and immune sequencing. The wider study: The cohort had some 17 men and about 15 women aged about 45 to 80, mean about 72 years. TCR-mapped reads were about 3.5 to 10.27 million with IR-seq versus about 85 to 1273 with RNA-seq.

About this clonotype: Its matching antigen is unknown.

The library was built from roughly 400 ng RNA with molecular barcoded adaptors for alpha/delta and beta/gamma chains. TCRdb re-derived calls from the reads in MiXCR, one entry per CDR3 protein. The table shows about 25,000 distinct CDR3 sequences, with roughly 22% occurring only once. Regarding the study as a whole: IR-seq and RNA-seq agreed better without single-read clonotypes.

Sampling of bone marrow took place during active disease in every patient. V dropped 4 bases and J dropped 8 bases, with 17 bases sitting between them. CDR1 MDHEN and CDR2 SYDVKM come from the germline V gene. This CDR3 spans 14 amino acids. Sequenced material: a population of CD138-negative cells sorted from bone marrow. V and J are TRBV28 and TRBJ1-2, with D tentatively TRBD1 (6 bases). This receptor was taken from a donor aged 40 or older with multiple myeloma. CDR3 residues: CASSSWTGTLGYTF. CDR3 coding DNA: TGTGCCAGCAGTTCGTGGACCGGGACACTCGGCTACACCTTC.